This TCR beta chain derives from a study of T cells after posttransplantation cyclophosphamide. Study results and caveats: Blood and skin or GI T cell repertoires showed limited TRB overlap. Recipient CMV seropositivity and CMV reactivation strongly tracked TRB clonality. Donor-recipient repertoire similarity was low at 1-2 months, rising over year one.

Points on this clone: Its antigen is as yet unknown.

The method was immunoSEQ multiplex PCR; TCRdb's version includes in-frame clones alone and lacks a portion of them. In the table there are 25,000 or so clones, roughly 86% of which are singletons. The receptor was isolated from a woman aged 55-70 years with a blood cancer, CMV-positive, and with a related stem cell donor. Specimen: PBMCs.

CDR3 DNA sequence: TGTGCCAGCAGCTTGGCGGGACATAGCACAGATACGCAGTATTTT. Its translation: CASSLAGHSTDTQYF. The chain recombines TRBV5-4 with TRBJ2-3, with D possibly TRBD1 on 6 matching bases. Germline V gene lookup returns CDR1 SGHNT and CDR2 YYREEE (reference sequence). Trimming took off 0 bases at V and 0 bases at J, with 8 bases between the two ends. The CDR3 runs to 15 residues.